Sequencing of this TCR beta chain was carried out in a study of blood T cell repertoires in COVID-19. The CDR3 loop spans 16 amino acids. Germline V gene sequence: CDR1 SGHNT, CDR2 YYREEE (reference sequence). V gave up 2 bases and J gave up 6 bases; unmatched junction bases: 7. Assay: immunoSEQ multiplex PCR; the TCRdb copy retains only in-frame clones and omits some. Of 250,000 to 300,000 clones listed, roughly 90% are singletons. Sequencing was carried out using PBMCs or T cells enriched from blood (not recorded which). This TCR derives from a woman younger than 45 who had recovered from COVID-19. This chain joins TRBV5-4 and TRBJ2-1; 11 positions agree with TRBD2. CDR3 nucleotide sequence: TGTGCCAGCAGCTTTTACATCCTAGCGGGGGGCAATGAGCAGTTCTTC. The encoded protein is CASSFYILAGGNEQFF.